The 29 T cell receptor beta chains below were found in one sample sequenced in a study of T cells in women clearing cervical HPV infection. Method: immunoSEQ multiplex PCR; TCRdb's copy keeps in-frame clones and lacks some. This sample contains 20,000 to 25,000 clones. Material for sequencing was blood buffy coat. These receptors were collected from a woman between 18 and 69 years old with a cervical HPV16 infection that either progressed to CIN3+ or cleared (not recorded which).

On this clone: From the germline J gene comes the end of the CDR3, since the read stops 3 residues before it. This chain uses TRBV20-1 with TRBJ2-7; D is perhaps TRBD1 (5 bases). With 2 bases removed from V and 3 bases from J, the gap between germline ends came to 11 bases. This CDR3 has 13 amino acids. The germline gives CDR1 DFQATT, CDR2 SNEGSKA (reference sequence). Partial CDR3 DNA: TGCAGTGCTAGATCGACAGAGAACTACGAG. It specifies CSARSTENYE. The entire CDR3 protein reads CSARSTENYEQYF.

As to this clone: The DNA ends 3 residues before the CDR3 does, and the rest of the CDR3 is filled in from the germline J gene. J is TRBJ1-5 and V is TRBV20-1; 8 positions match TRBD1. CDR1 is DFQATT and CDR2 is SNEGSKA in the germline V gene (reference sequence). CDR3 length: 17 residues. The V segment lost 6 bases and the J segment 0 bases; nucleotides outside the gene matches: 13. CDR3 DNA, as far as it was read: TGCAGTGCCGCGAGCGGGACAGGAGTTGGTAGCAATCAGCCC. It translates to CSAASGTGVGSNQP. The complete CDR3 sequence is CSAASGTGVGSNQPQHF.

To note about this clone: Read coverage stops 3 residues before the CDR3 terminus; the germline J gene supplies the remainder. The chain carries TRBV4-1 and TRBJ2-5, with 9 nucleotides matching TRBD2. In germline, CDR1 is MGHRA, CDR2 YSYEKL. CDR3 length: 17 amino acids. V was pared by 3 bases and J by 4 bases, with 12 bases of the junction left unmatched. The sequenced part of the CDR3 DNA is TGCGCCAGCAGCCAGGGGTGGCGGGGGGGCATTGCAGAGACC. Its translation: CASSQGWRGGIAET. The whole CDR3 protein is CASSQGWRGGIAETQYF.

As for this clone: Germline and junction disagree at one end, which may indicate a read error. Read data end 3 residues before the CDR3 end; the end is taken from the germline J gene. This chain uses TRBV7-7 with TRBJ2-5; 13 nucleotides line up with TRBD2. The germline gives CDR1 SSHAT, CDR2 FNYEAQ (reference sequence). The CDR3 consists of 16 residues. Here the CDR3 reads CASSSLGLAGQETQYF. The part of the CDR3 DNA that was read is TGTGCTAGCAGCTCTTTGGGACTAGCGGGGCAAGAGACC.

Worth noting for this clone: The read ends 3 residues before the CDR3 terminus; that terminus is restored from the germline J gene. This chain connects TRBV7-2 to TRBJ2-3; TRBD2 matches 10 bases. The germline CDR1 and CDR2 sequences are SGHTA and FQGNSA. J was trimmed by 4 bases and V by 1 base; bases with no gene match: 2. The CDR3 length is 15 residues. The CDR3 region is CASSLVGTSADTQYF. The covered CDR3 bases are TGTGCCAGCAGCTTAGTGGGGACTAGCGCAGATACG.

A note on this clone: The CDR3 extends 3 residues past the end of the read, so its final part is completed from the germline J gene. The chain links TRBV11-2 to TRBJ1-4, with D maybe TRBD1 (5 bases). The CDR3 loop spans 15 amino acids. The V end lost 3 bases, the J end lost 8 bases, and 16 bases lay between the germline ends. Germline CDR1 is SGHAT and CDR2 is FQNNGV. The CDR3 loop reads CASSLAGHPREKLFF. The CDR3 bases that were read are TGTGCCAGCAGCTTGGCAGGACACCCTCGGGAAAAA.

A remark on this clone: Sequencing ends 3 residues short of the CDR3 end; the germline J gene provides the rest. The rearrangement joins TRBV7-2 to TRBJ2-3; 13 bases match TRBD2. CDR3 length: 15 amino acids. The germline CDR1 and CDR2 sequences are SGHTA and FQGNSA. After removal of 6 bases from V and 5 bases from J, the junction contained 5 bases not matched to a gene. The sequenced part of the CDR3 DNA is TGTGCCAGCAGGCGACGGACTAGCGGGAGAGATACG. Translating it yields CASRRRTSGRDT. The CDR3 in full is CASRRRTSGRDTQYF. The full variable domain, in which reference TRBV7-2 and TRBJ2-3 provide the parts outside the CDR3, is GAGVSQSPSNKVTEKGKDVELRCDPISGHTALYWYRQSLGQGLEFLIYFQGNSAPDKSGLPSDRFSAERTGGSVSTLTIQRTQQEDSAVYLCASRRRTSGRDTQYFGPGTRLTVL.

The sequenced part of the CDR3 DNA is TGTGCCAGCAGCTCAGGACAGGGAGACAACTATGGC. Protein: CASSSGQGDNYG. The CDR3 as a whole reads CASSSGQGDNYGYTF. The rearrangement links TRBV5-4 to TRBJ1-2; 8 bases match TRBD1. The CDR3 end lies 3 residues beyond the end of the read and is filled in from the germline J gene. From germline, CDR1 is SGHNT and CDR2 YYREEE (reference sequence). J was trimmed by 2 bases and V by 3 bases; bases with no gene match: 6. The CDR3 loop spans 15 amino acids.

As to this clone: The read comes to an end 3 residues before the CDR3 does, leaving the germline J gene to fill in the end. The chain employs TRBV20-1 and TRBJ2-7; 8 bases fit TRBD2. Germline V CDR1 and CDR2: DFQATT, SNEGSKA (reference sequence). J lost 1 base, V lost 0 bases, and 8 bases had no gene match. The CDR3 spans 16 residues. This CDR3 reads CSARDLGVAGSYEQYF. The covered CDR3 bases are TGCAGTGCTAGAGATCTCGGAGTAGCGGGGTCCTACGAG.

About this clone itself: The read terminates 3 residues before the CDR3 end, so the remaining end is supplied by the germline J gene. The V gene is TRBV7-9, the J gene TRBJ2-2; D is uncertain. The CDR3 extends over 15 amino acids. The germline CDR1 and CDR2 sequences are SEHNR and FQNEAQ (reference sequence). Trimming took 3 bases from V and 1 from J, leaving 9 bases between them. CDR3 region: CASSFAELNTGELFF. The covered CDR3 bases are TGTGCCAGCAGCTTTGCGGAGCTGAACACCGGGGAG. Variable domain in full (rest from reference TRBV7-9 and TRBJ2-2): DTGVSQNPRHKITKRGQNVTFRCDPISEHNRLYWYRQTLGQGPEFLTYFQNEAQLEKSRLLSDRFSAERPKGSFSTLEIQRTEQGDSAMYLCASSFAELNTGELFFGEGSRLTVL.

As for this clone: With the read ending 3 residues before the CDR3 end, the germline J gene is used to fill in that end. This chain joins TRBV7-2 and TRBJ2-3; TRBD1 might be the D (6 bases). CDR1 is SGHTA, CDR2 FQGNSA, per germline. The CDR3 runs to 14 residues. The CDR3 spells CASSLERPGQPQYF. The covered CDR3 bases are TGTGCCAGCAGCTTAGAGAGGCCAGGACAGCCG.

Worth noting for this clone: The CDR3 is cut off 3 residues early in the read; its end comes from the germline J gene. This rearrangement joins TRBV5-1 to TRBJ2-5; TRBD2 is a possible D gene (5 bases). V dropped 0 bases and J dropped 5 bases, with 17 bases sitting between them. The germline CDR1 and CDR2 sequences are SGHRS and YFSETQ. This CDR3 is built from 16 residues. The CDR3 spells CASSLVESAGRETQYF. The CDR3 DNA, read in part, is TGCGCCAGCAGCTTGGTTGAGTCCGCGGGTCGGGAGACC.

This CDR3 reads CASSRGLTSYDYTF. The covered CDR3 bases are TGTGCCAGCAGCCGGGGTCTTACGTCCTACGAC. This chain uses TRBV7-2 with TRBJ1-2; D not resolved. The missing CDR3 end, 3 residues past where the read stops, is filled in from the germline J gene. This CDR3 region has 14 residues. Germline CDR1 is SGHTA and CDR2 is FQGNSA.

The CDR3 loop reads CASKPSGRITDTQYF. Incomplete CDR3 DNA: TGTGCCAGCAAGCCTAGCGGGAGGATCACAGATACG. V gene TRBV6-4 combines with J gene TRBJ2-3; 11 bases line up with TRBD2. The CDR3 end is not reached by the read, which stops 3 residues before it; the germline J gene fills it in. The CDR3 extends over 15 amino acids. V lost 7 bases and J lost 2; bases outside the gene matches: 5. The V gene's germline CDR1 is MRHNA and CDR2 SNTAGT.

Notes on this clone: The read terminates 3 residues ahead of where the CDR3 ends, so the germline J gene completes it. V is TRBV30 and J is TRBJ1-4, with 7 bases matching TRBD1. CDR3 size: 14 residues. Germline CDR1 GTSNPN, CDR2 SVGIG (reference sequence). The DNA read from the CDR3 is TGTGCCTGGAGCACAGGGGTTGGGGCCAACGTA. It specifies CAWSTGVGANV. The full CDR3 protein reads CAWSTGVGANVLFF. Drawing the rest from reference TRBV30 and TRBJ1-4, the complete variable domain is SQTIHQWPATLVQPVGSPLSLECTVEGTSNPNLYWYRQAAGRGLQLLFYSVGIGQISSEVPQNLSASRPQDRQFILSSKKLLLSDSGFYLCAWSTGVGANVLFFGSGTQLSVL.

Notes on this clone: The CDR3 extends 3 residues past the end of the read, so its final part is completed from the germline J gene. V usage is TRBV14 and J usage is TRBJ2-1, with D unresolved. Germline lookup yields CDR1 SGHDN and CDR2 FVKESK. Trimming cost V 1 base and J 1 base, with 14 bases left between them. The length of the CDR3 is 17 residues. CDR3 protein: CASSQVRVAYSYNEQFF. The sequenced CDR3 bases are TGTGCCAGCAGCCAAGTTCGGGTAGCTTATTCCTACAATGAG. Full variable domain (rest looked up from reference TRBV14 and TRBJ2-1): EAGVTQFPSHSVIEKGQTVTLRCDPISGHDNLYWYRRVMGKEIKFLLHFVKESKQDESGMPNNRFLAERTGGTYSTLKVQPAELEDSGVYFCASSQVRVAYSYNEQFFGPGTRLTVL.

On this clone: The sequence runs out 3 residues before the end of the CDR3; the remainder is reconstructed from the germline J gene. This sequence joins TRBV5-4 and TRBJ1-2; 9 bases map to TRBD1. Germline V gene data show CDR1 as SGHNT and CDR2 as YYREEE (reference sequence). The CDR3 covers 15 residues. V trimming: 4 bases; J trimming: 4 bases; junction bases outside the gene matches: 8. CDR3 DNA, as far as it was read: TGTGCCAGCAGCGGGCCGGGACAGGGAATCTATGGC. Its protein product is CASSGPGQGIYG. From start to end, the CDR3 is CASSGPGQGIYGYTF.

With regard to this clone: The sequenced fragment ends 3 residues before the CDR3 boundary, so the rest is inferred from the germline J gene. The chain carries TRBV13 and TRBJ2-4; 8 bases map to TRBD1. The CDR3 runs to 17 residues. Germline CDR1 and CDR2: PRHDT and FYEKMQ (reference sequence). The CDR3 spells CASSLGGQGWFEETQYF. The covered CDR3 bases are TGTGCCAGCAGCTTAGGCGGACAGGGATGGTTCGAAGAGACT.

This clone shows up as medium-sized by frequency. The read is 3 residues too short to cover the CDR3 end, so that end is filled in from the germline J gene. J is TRBJ2-4 and V is TRBV29-1, with a possible D match to TRBD1 (5 bases). This CDR3 spans 18 amino acids. Trimming pared 6 bases from V and 1 base from J, leaving 25 bases between. In germline, CDR1 is SQVTM, CDR2 ANQGSEA. The CDR3 DNA, read in part, is TGCAGCGTGCCGGGCCAAGGGGATCTAGGAAGGGCCAAAAACATT. Protein product: CSVPGQGDLGRAKNI. In full, the CDR3 reads CSVPGQGDLGRAKNIQYF.

Details on this clone: Read sequence stops 3 residues before the CDR3 end, and the germline J gene provides the missing end. V is TRBV19 and J is TRBJ2-7; TRBD1 is a possible D gene (6 bases). Trimming removed 5 bases from V and 3 bases from J, with 14 bases in between. The germline CDR1 and CDR2 sequences are LNHDA and SQIVND (reference sequence). The CDR3 is made up of 14 amino acids. The part of the CDR3 DNA that was read is TGTGCCAGTAGTGGGAAGGGGGAAGTCTACGAG. Amino acid sequence: CASSGKGEVYE. The full CDR3 protein reads CASSGKGEVYEQYF.

Note on this clone: Read sequence stops 3 residues before the CDR3 end, and the germline J gene provides the missing end. V gene TRBV20-1 combines with J gene TRBJ2-1; 10 nucleotides match TRBD1. Germline V gene lookup returns CDR1 DFQATT and CDR2 SNEGSKA (reference sequence). V gave up 4 bases and J gave up 9 bases; unmatched junction bases: 3. The CDR3 is 12 residues long. Incomplete CDR3 DNA: TGCAGTGCTAATGGACAGGGGGGTGAG. Its protein is CSANGQGGE. The whole CDR3 protein reads CSANGQGGEQFF.

As to this clone: The read halts 3 residues ahead of the CDR3 end, with the missing end drawn from the germline J gene. V and J are TRBV11-2 and TRBJ2-1; D is ambiguous. The V gene's germline CDR1 is SGHAT and CDR2 FQNNGV. V lost 5 bases and J 0 bases, leaving 11 bases between the germline ends. This CDR3 comprises 15 residues. The CDR3 spells CASSLDISSYNEQFF. The sequenced CDR3 bases are TGTGCCAGCAGCCTCGACATTAGCTCCTACAATGAG.

For this clone: From the germline J gene comes the end of the CDR3, since the read stops 3 residues before it. The chain links TRBV18 to TRBJ1-2; D might be TRBD1 (6 bases). This CDR3 spans 14 amino acids. In germline, CDR1 is KGHSH, CDR2 LQKENI. The sequenced CDR3 bases are TGTGCCAGCTCACTAGCAGGGGCAACCTACGAC. Translated: CASSLAGATYD. The full-length CDR3 reads as CASSLAGATYDYTF.

Turning to this clone: The read is 3 residues too short to cover the CDR3 end, so that end is filled in from the germline J gene. The chain is built from TRBV2 and TRBJ1-1, with D uncertain. CDR3 length: 11 residues. Germline V CDR1 and CDR2: SNHLY, FYNNEI. CDR3 in amino acids: CASMKTGEAFF. The CDR3 DNA, read in part, is TGTGCCAGCATGAAGACCGGGGAG.

In regard to this clone: The CDR3 end is not reached by the read, which stops 3 residues before it; the germline J gene fills it in. The chain links TRBV19 to TRBJ1-2; D may be TRBD1 (5 bases). Germline lookup yields CDR1 LNHDA and CDR2 SQIVND (reference sequence). This CDR3 has 12 residues. The sequenced CDR3 bases are TGTGCCAGTTCTAGCGGGGGAGATACC. Protein product: CASSSGGDT. The full CDR3 protein is CASSSGGDTYTF.

Comment on this clone: Read sequence stops 3 residues before the CDR3 end, and the germline J gene provides the missing end. The V gene is TRBV20-1, the J gene TRBJ1-2, with 9 bases identical to TRBD1. From germline, CDR1 is DFQATT and CDR2 SNEGSKA (reference sequence). Trimming removed 3 bases from V and 2 bases from J; junction bases left unmatched: 7. The CDR3 length is 15 residues. The DNA read from the CDR3 is TGCAGTGCTAGTTCTCCCGGGACAGGGAACTATGGC. This translates into CSASSPGTGNYG. The full CDR3 is CSASSPGTGNYGYTF.

As for this clone: Coverage ceases 3 residues before the CDR3 finishes, and the germline J gene fills in the end. This rearrangement joins TRBV7-2 to TRBJ2-5; unclear D gene. The V end was cut by 7 bases, the J end by 2 bases, with 14 bases between. CDR3 size: 14 residues. Germline CDR1 reads SGHTA; CDR2 reads FQGNSA. Incomplete CDR3 DNA: TGTGCCAGCACCGTGGCTTTGAGGCAAGAGACC. It encodes CASTVALRQET. The CDR3 in full is CASTVALRQETQYF.

In the case of this clone: Sequencing ends 3 residues short of the CDR3 end; the germline J gene provides the rest. The chain has TRBV7-2 and TRBJ1-2; possibly TRBD1 for D (5 bases). CDR1 SGHTA and CDR2 FQGNSA come from the germline V gene. CDR3 length: 15 amino acids. The part of the CDR3 DNA that was read is TGTGCCAGCAGCCAAGGGGCTAGCGGGAGCCTCGAC. It yields the protein CASSQGASGSLD. The whole CDR3 sequence is CASSQGASGSLDYTF.

Concerning this clone: The missing CDR3 end, 3 residues past where the read stops, is filled in from the germline J gene. The V call is TRBV5-1, the J call TRBJ2-7; possible D gene TRBD1, 6 bases. V was trimmed by 0 bases and J by 2 bases, leaving 12 bases between them. Germline values: CDR1 SGHRS, CDR2 YFSETQ. The CDR3 loop spans 15 amino acids. Partial CDR3 DNA: TGCGCCAGCAGCTTGGCGGTTGGGACAACCTACGAG. Translation gives CASSLAVGTTYE. The whole CDR3 region reads CASSLAVGTTYEQYF.